These 20 T cell receptor beta chains originate from one sample sequenced in a study of T-cell memory formation after mild COVID-19. TCRdb reprocessed the 5' RACE reads with MiXCR, giving one entry per CDR3 protein. This table holds more than 250,000 distinct CDR3 sequences, around 15% found once. Sequencing input: PBMCs or a T cell subset sorted from them (not recorded which). Every receptor here comes from a man between 18 and 29 years old who had mild COVID-19 (a few samples of this study predate the infection). Cell type and time point are not known.

The chain carries TRBV11-2 and TRBJ2-4; D is unresolved. Per germline, CDR1 SGHAT and CDR2 FQNNGV. V lost 5 bases, J lost 3 bases, and 8 bases lay in between. The CDR3 is 13 amino acids. The CDR3 DNA is TGTGCCAGCAGCGATGTAGACAAAAACATTCAGTACTTC. It translates to CASSDVDKNIQYF.

This clonotype was recorded many times. The chain joins TRBV12-3 or TRBV12-4 to TRBJ2-3; TRBD2 agrees at 10 bases. This CDR3 has 15 residues. Trimming cost V 6 bases and J 1 base; bases outside gene matches: 4. In DNA form, the CDR3 reads TGTGCCAGCAGCTTCACTAGCGGGGGCACAGATACGCAGTATTTT. This gives the protein CASSFTSGGTDTQYF.

This clonotype came up a few times. The rearrangement links TRBV5-1 to TRBJ1-1; D perhaps matches TRBD1 (5 bases). The CDR3 has 15 amino acids. Germline CDR1 and CDR2: SGHRS and YFSETQ. V was cut by 4 bases and J by 5 bases, with 18 bases left in between. As DNA, the CDR3 is TGCGCCAGCAGCACCACCGGGACGGAAGATACTGAAGCTTTCTTT. Its protein is CASSTTGTEDTEAFF.

The genes are TRBV7-2 and TRBJ1-6; D uncertain. The CDR3 is made up of 14 amino acids. CDR1 SGHTA and CDR2 FQGNSA come from the germline V gene. With 2 bases removed from V and 9 bases from J, the gap between germline ends came to 11 bases. CDR3 DNA sequence: TGTGCCAGCAGCTTAAGCTCCTTAGGTTCACCCCTCCACTTT. Encoded protein: CASSLSSLGSPLHF.

This clonotype was detected only a few times. The V and J genes are TRBV29-1 and TRBJ1-4; a weak D match, TRBD1 (6 bases). The V and J ends lost 3 bases and 4 bases respectively, with 15 bases between them. This CDR3 comprises 15 residues. CDR1 and CDR2 from the germline V gene are SQVTM and ANQGSEA. This chain's CDR3 is CSVEETGFGNEKLFF. The CDR3 nucleotides read TGCAGCGTTGAGGAAACAGGGTTTGGTAATGAAAAACTGTTTTTT. Based on the CDR3 plus reference TRBV29-1 and TRBJ1-4, the full variable domain is SAVISQKPSRDICQRGTSLTIQCQVDSQVTMMFWYRQQPGQSLTLIATANQGSEATYESGFVIDKFPISRPNLTFSTLTVSNMSPEDSSIYLCSVEETGFGNEKLFFGSGTQLSVL.

This clonotype occurred a few times. The genes are TRBV21-1 and TRBJ2-7; whether TRBD1, the table's D call, matches the DNA was not checked. TRBV21-1 is a listed pseudogene. The CDR3 is made up of 16 amino acids. CDR3 in DNA: TGTGCCAGCCCGAGTCCGGACAGGGGGGAGACCTACGAGCAGTACGTC. Protein product: CASPSPDRGETYEQYV.

This clonotype was detected a few times. The rearrangement uses TRBV4-1 and TRBJ2-5; 7 positions match TRBD2. V lost 0 bases to trimming and J lost 5 bases; unmatched junction nucleotides: 9. The CDR3 runs 16 residues. CDR1 MGHRA and CDR2 YSYEKL come from the germline V gene. This CDR3 is CASSQDIGLVGETQYF. In DNA form, the CDR3 reads TGCGCCAGCAGCCAAGATATAGGACTAGTCGGCGAGACCCAGTACTTC.

This chain links TRBV18 with TRBJ2-1; perhaps TRBD1 as D (6 bases). CDR3 length equals 15 residues. The V end lost 1 base, the J end lost 5 bases, and 12 bases lay between the germline ends. Germline V gives CDR1 KGHSH, CDR2 LQKENI. The CDR3 protein is CASSPRTDFDNEQFF. The CDR3 DNA reads TGTGCCAGCTCACCACGGACAGATTTCGACAATGAGCAGTTCTTC. The variable domain in full, with the rest retrieved from reference TRBV18 and TRBJ2-1, is NAGVMQNPRHLVRRRGQEARLRCSPMKGHSHVYWYRQLPEEGLKFMVYLQKENIIDESGMPKERFSAEFPKEGPSILRIQQVVRGDSAAYFCASSPRTDFDNEQFFGPGTRLTVL.

This clonotype was counted at least ten times. The chain couples TRBV5-1 to TRBJ1-1, with D unresolved. This CDR3 is 14 amino acids long. Germline V CDR1 and CDR2: SGHRS, YFSETQ. Trimming shortened V by 2 bases and J by 0 bases, and 8 bases separated the two germline ends. The CDR3 region has the DNA TGCGCCAGCAGCTTTGACGGGATGAACACTGAAGCTTTCTTT. This codes for CASSFDGMNTEAFF.

This clonotype was picked up a small number of times. J is TRBJ2-4 and V is TRBV10-2; 7 bases match TRBD2. Germline loops: CDR1 WSHSY, CDR2 SAAADI. The CDR3 runs to 17 residues. With 1 base clipped from V and 0 bases from J, the junction kept 6 bases outside the gene matches. The CDR3 DNA is TGCGCCAGCAGTGAGTGGCGGGGGAGAATAGCCAAAAACATTCAGTACTTC. Translated, it gives CASSEWRGRIAKNIQYF.

The chain employs TRBV20-1 and TRBJ2-3; a weak D match, TRBD2 (5 bases). V was clipped by 0 bases and J by 2 bases, with 12 bases between them. The CDR3 loop spans 15 amino acids. The V gene's germline CDR1 is DFQATT and CDR2 SNEGSKA (reference sequence). DNA of the CDR3: TGCAGTGCTAGAGATGAGGCAGGACTCACAGATACGCAGTATTTT. Residues: CSARDEAGLTDTQYF.

This rearrangement joins TRBV4-2 to TRBJ1-1; tentatively, D is TRBD1 (5 bases). With 3 bases removed from V and 3 bases from J, the gap between germline ends came to 17 bases. The CDR3 is 16 amino acids. Germline loops: CDR1 LGHNA, CDR2 YNFKEQ. The CDR3 sequence: CASSQTWSGGDTEAFF. CDR3 bases: TGTGCCAGCAGCCAGACCTGGTCCGGGGGGGACACTGAAGCTTTCTTT.

The CDR3 loop is CASSLSSRGGGTDTQYF. CDR3 in DNA: TGTGCCAGCAGCTTAAGTTCCCGTGGCGGGGGTACAGATACGCAGTATTTT. J is TRBJ2-3 and V is TRBV7-3; 7 bases are a match to TRBD2. Germline CDR1 reads SGHTA; CDR2 reads FQGTGA. Trimming at V came to 1 base and at J to 3 bases, leaving 10 bases not matched to a gene. CDR3 size: 17 residues. The full variable domain, completed using reference TRBV7-3 and TRBJ2-3, is GAGVSQTPSNKVTEKGKYVELRCDPISGHTALYWYRQSLGQGPEFLIYFQGTGAADDSGLPNDRFFAVRPEGSVSTLKIQRTERGDSAVYLCASSLSSRGGGTDTQYFGPGTRLTVL.

This clonotype occurred many times. The chain joins TRBV4-1 to TRBJ2-2; 7 bases align to TRBD1. Germline assignment: CDR1 MGHRA and CDR2 YSYEKL. The trim removed 2 bases at V and 1 base at J, leaving 4 bases unmatched. This CDR3 has 16 residues. The CDR3 coding sequence is TGCGCCAGCAGCCAACCGGGGACAGTGAACACCGGGGAGCTGTTTTTT. It codes for CASSQPGTVNTGELFF.

This rearrangement joins TRBV7-9 to TRBJ2-2, with 7 bases matching TRBD2. V was pared by 6 bases and J by 8 bases, with 15 bases of the junction left unmatched. This CDR3 comprises 16 residues. Germline V gene sequence: CDR1 SEHNR, CDR2 FQNEAQ (reference sequence). The CDR3 bases are TGTGCCAGCAGACCACCTAGCGGAGATAAGCGGGGGGAGCTGTTTTTT. Its protein is CASRPPSGDKRGELFF. The complete variable domain, with remaining parts taken from reference TRBV7-9 and TRBJ2-2, reads DTGVSQNPRHKITKRGQNVTFRCDPISEHNRLYWYRQTLGQGPEFLTYFQNEAQLEKSRLLSDRFSAERPKGSFSTLEIQRTEQGDSAMYLCASRPPSGDKRGELFFGEGSRLTVL.

This clonotype turned up a few times. The CDR3 sequence is CASSLPGLATDTQYF. The DNA of the CDR3 is TGTGCCAGCAGCTTACCGGGACTAGCCACAGATACGCAGTATTTT. The chain links TRBV5-6 to TRBJ2-3; 9 bases line up with TRBD2. The J segment lost 2 bases and the V segment lost 2 bases, leaving 3 bases of the junction unmatched. The CDR3 loop spans 15 amino acids. CDR1 and CDR2 (germline): SGHDT, YYEEEE.

The chain is built from TRBV2 and TRBJ1-6; TRBD1 agrees at 9 bases. CDR1 and CDR2 from the germline V gene are SNHLY and FYNNEI. Trimming at V came to 1 base and at J to 10 bases, leaving 11 bases not matched to a gene. This CDR3 comprises 17 residues. CDR3 protein: CASSEGGRTGAASPLHF. The CDR3, as DNA: TGTGCCAGCAGTGAAGGGGGCAGGACAGGGGCGGCCTCACCCCTCCACTTT.

The table lists this clonotype with a few counts. This chain uses TRBV12-3 or TRBV12-4 with TRBJ2-7; D might be TRBD2 (6 bases). The CDR3 consists of 15 residues. Deletions cut 5 bases from V and 0 bases from J, with 14 bases between. The CDR3 loop is CASSGSGTGSYEQYF. CDR3 in DNA: TGTGCCAGCAGTGGGTCCGGGACTGGCTCCTACGAGCAGTACTTC.

The chain carries TRBV7-6 and TRBJ2-1; a possible D gene is TRBD2 (6 bases). The CDR3 extends over 16 amino acids. V shed 3 bases and J shed 0 bases, with 12 bases lying between them. Germline CDR1 SGHVS, CDR2 FNYEAQ. Here the CDR3 DNA reads TGTGCCAGCAGCTTCCTAACCGGGAGCTCCTACAATGAGCAGTTCTTC. This gives the protein CASSFLTGSSYNEQFF.

The chain links TRBV7-9 to TRBJ2-1; D might be TRBD1 (6 bases). Germline CDR1 is SEHNR and CDR2 is FQNEAQ (reference sequence). Trimming shortened V by 3 bases and J by 2 bases, and 11 bases separated the two germline ends. The CDR3 runs 15 residues. CDR3 nucleotides: TGTGCCAGCAGCTTCCAGGACAGAGCCTACAATGAGCAGTTCTTC. It specifies CASSFQDRAYNEQFF.